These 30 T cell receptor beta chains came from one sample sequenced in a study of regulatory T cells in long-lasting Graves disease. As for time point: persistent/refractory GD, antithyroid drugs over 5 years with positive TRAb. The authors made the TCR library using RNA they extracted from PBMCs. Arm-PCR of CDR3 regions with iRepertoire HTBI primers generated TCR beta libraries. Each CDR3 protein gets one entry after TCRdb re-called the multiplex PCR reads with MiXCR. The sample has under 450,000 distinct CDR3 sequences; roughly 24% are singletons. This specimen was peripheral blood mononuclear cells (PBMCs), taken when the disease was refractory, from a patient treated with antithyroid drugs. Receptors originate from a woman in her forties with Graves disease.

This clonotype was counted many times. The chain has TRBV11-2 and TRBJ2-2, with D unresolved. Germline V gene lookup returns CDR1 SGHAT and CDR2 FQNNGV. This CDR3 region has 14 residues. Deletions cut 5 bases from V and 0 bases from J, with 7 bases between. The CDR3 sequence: CASSTQTNTGELFF. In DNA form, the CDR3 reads TGTGCCAGCAGCACCCAAACGAACACCGGGGAGCTGTTTTTT.

CDR3 region: CASSLTGTTQIGELFF. The DNA of the CDR3 is TGTGCCAGCAGCTTAACCGGGACTACCCAGATCGGGGAGCTGTTTTTT. V usage is TRBV2 and J usage is TRBJ2-2, with 7 bases lining up with TRBD2. Germline CDR1 is SNHLY and CDR2 is FYNNEI. The CDR3 sequence is 16 residues long. Unmatched junction bases numbered 14, after V lost 6 bases and J lost 7 bases.

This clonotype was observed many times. The CDR3 region is CASSSSAQAITGELFF. CDR3 coding DNA: TGTGCCAGCAGCTCATCCGCTCAGGCGATCACCGGGGAGCTGTTTTTT. The V gene is TRBV13, the J gene TRBJ2-2, with D unresolved. Germline V gene sequence: CDR1 PRHDT, CDR2 FYEKMQ (reference sequence). The CDR3 runs to 16 residues. V dropped 4 bases and J dropped 4 bases, with 16 bases sitting between them.

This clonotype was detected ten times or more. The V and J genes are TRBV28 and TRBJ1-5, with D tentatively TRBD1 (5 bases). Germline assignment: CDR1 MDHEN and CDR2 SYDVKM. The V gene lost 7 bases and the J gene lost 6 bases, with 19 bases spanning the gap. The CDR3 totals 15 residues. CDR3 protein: CASTSRGRVVQPQHF. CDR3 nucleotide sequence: TGTGCCAGCACCTCCCGAGGCAGGGTAGTTCAGCCCCAGCATTTT.

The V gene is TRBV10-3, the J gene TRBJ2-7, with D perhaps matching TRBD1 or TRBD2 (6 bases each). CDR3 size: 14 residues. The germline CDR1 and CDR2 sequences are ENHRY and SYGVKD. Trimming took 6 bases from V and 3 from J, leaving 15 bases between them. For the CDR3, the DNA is TGTGCCATCAGGGGGGGACACGGGAACTACGAGCAGTACTTC. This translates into CAIRGGHGNYEQYF.

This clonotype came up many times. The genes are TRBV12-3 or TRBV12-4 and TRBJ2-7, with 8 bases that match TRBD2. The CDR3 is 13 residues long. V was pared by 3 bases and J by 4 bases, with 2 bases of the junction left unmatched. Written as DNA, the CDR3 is TGTGCCAGCAGTTTGAGCGGGAGATACGAGCAGTACTTC. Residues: CASSLSGRYEQYF.

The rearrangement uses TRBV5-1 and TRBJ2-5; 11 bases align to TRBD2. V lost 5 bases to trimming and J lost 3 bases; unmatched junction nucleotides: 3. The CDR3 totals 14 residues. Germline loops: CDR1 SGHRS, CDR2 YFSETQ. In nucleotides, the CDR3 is TGCGCCAGCAGACCGGGACTAGCGGAAGAGACCCAGTACTTC. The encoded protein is CASRPGLAEETQYF.

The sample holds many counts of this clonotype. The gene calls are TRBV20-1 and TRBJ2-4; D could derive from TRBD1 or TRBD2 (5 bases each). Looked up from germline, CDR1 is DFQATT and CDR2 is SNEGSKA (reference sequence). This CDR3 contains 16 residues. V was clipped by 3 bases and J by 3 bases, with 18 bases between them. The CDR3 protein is CSASRSGGLGKNIQYF. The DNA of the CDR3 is TGCAGTGCTAGTCGGTCTGGGGGATTAGGCAAAAACATTCAGTACTTC.

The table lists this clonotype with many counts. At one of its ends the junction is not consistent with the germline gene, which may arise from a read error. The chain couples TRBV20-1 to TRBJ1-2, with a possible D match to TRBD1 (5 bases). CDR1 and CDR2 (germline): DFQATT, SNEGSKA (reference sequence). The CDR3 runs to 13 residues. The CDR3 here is CSASKVAAVGRAF. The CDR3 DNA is TGCAGTGCTAGTAAGGTGGCGGCAGTTGGCAGGGCCTTC.

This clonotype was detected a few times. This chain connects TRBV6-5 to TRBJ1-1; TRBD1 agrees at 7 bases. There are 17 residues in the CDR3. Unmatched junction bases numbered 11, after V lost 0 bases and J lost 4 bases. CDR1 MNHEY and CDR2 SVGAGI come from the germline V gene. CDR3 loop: CASSYSQRGHRGTEAFF. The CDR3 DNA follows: TGTGCCAGCAGTTACTCGCAAAGGGGGCATAGGGGCACTGAAGCTTTCTTT.

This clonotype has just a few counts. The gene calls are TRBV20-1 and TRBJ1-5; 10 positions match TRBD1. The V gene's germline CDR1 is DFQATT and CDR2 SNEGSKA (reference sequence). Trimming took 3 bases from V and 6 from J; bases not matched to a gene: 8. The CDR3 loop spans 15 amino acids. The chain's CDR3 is CSARTGTGAFQPQHF. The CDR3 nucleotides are TGCAGTGCTAGGACCGGGACAGGGGCCTTTCAGCCCCAGCATTTT.

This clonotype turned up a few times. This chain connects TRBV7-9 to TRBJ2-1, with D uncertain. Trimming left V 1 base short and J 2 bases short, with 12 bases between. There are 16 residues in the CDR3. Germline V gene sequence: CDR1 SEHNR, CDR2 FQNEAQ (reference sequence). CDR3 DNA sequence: TGTGCCAGCAGCTTAGAGGGTCTAGGAGCCTACAATGAGCAGTTCTTC. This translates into CASSLEGLGAYNEQFF. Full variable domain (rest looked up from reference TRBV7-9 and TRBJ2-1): DTGVSQNPRHKITKRGQNVTFRCDPISEHNRLYWYRQTLGQGPEFLTYFQNEAQLEKSRLLSDRFSAERPKGSFSTLEIQRTEQGDSAMYLCASSLEGLGAYNEQFFGPGTRLTVL.

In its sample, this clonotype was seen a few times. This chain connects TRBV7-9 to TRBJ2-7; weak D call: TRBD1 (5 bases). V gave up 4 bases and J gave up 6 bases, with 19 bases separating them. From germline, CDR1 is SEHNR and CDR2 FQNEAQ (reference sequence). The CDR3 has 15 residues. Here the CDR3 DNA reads TGTGCCAGCAGCTCGAATCGTGGCAGGGCATCCGAGCAGTACTTC. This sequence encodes CASSSNRGRASEQYF. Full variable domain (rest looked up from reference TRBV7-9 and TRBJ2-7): DTGVSQNPRHKITKRGQNVTFRCDPISEHNRLYWYRQTLGQGPEFLTYFQNEAQLEKSRLLSDRFSAERPKGSFSTLEIQRTEQGDSAMYLCASSSNRGRASEQYFGPGTRLTVT.

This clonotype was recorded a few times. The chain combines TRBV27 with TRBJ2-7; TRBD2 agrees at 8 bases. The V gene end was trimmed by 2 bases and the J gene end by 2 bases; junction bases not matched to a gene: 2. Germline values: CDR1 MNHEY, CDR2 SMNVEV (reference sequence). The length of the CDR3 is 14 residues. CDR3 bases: TGTGCCAGCAGTTTAAAGGGACTAGCCTACGAGCAGTACTTC. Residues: CASSLKGLAYEQYF.

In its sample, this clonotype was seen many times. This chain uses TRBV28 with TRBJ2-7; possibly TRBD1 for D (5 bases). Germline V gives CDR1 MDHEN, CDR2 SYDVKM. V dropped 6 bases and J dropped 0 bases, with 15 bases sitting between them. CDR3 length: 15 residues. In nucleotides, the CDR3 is TGTGCCAGCAGACAAGGGGCTCCAAGCTCCTACGAGCAGTACTTC. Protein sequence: CASRQGAPSSYEQYF.

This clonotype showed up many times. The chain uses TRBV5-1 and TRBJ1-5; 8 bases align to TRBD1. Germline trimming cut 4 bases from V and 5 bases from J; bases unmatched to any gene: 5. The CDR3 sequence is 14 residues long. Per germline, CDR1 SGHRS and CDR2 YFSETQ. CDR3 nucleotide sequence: TGCGCCAGCAGCCTTGACAGGGGCGATCAGCCCCAGCATTTT. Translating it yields CASSLDRGDQPQHF.

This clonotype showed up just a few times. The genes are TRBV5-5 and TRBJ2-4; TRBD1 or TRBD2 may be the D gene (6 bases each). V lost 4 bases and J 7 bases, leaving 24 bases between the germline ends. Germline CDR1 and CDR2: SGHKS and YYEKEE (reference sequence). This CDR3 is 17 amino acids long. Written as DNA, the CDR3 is TGTGCCAGCAGCCCAGCGTCTTACGGGGGCACGCGGAACATTCAGTACTTC. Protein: CASSPASYGGTRNIQYF.

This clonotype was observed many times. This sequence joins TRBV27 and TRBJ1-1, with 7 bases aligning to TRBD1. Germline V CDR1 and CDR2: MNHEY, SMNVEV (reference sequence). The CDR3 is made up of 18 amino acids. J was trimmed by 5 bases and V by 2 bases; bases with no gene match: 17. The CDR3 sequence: CASSLVQGIPLDLTEAFF. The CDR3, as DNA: TGTGCCAGCAGTTTAGTACAGGGGATTCCCCTGGATCTAACTGAAGCTTTCTTT.

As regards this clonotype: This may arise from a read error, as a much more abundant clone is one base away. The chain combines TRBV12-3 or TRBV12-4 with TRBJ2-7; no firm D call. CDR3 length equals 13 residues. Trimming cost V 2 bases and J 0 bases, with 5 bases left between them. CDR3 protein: CASSLCSSYEQYF. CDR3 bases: TGTGCCAGCAGTTTATGCAGCTCCTACGAGCAGTACTTC.

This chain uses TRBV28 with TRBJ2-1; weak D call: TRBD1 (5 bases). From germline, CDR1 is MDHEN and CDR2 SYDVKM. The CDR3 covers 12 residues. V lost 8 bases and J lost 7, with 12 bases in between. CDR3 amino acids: CASFQGINEQFF. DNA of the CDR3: TGTGCCAGCTTTCAGGGCATTAATGAGCAGTTCTTC.

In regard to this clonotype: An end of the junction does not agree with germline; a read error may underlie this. The CDR3 here is CASSPRRREYPYNEQLF. CDR3 in DNA: TGTGCCAGCAGTCCCCGGAGGCGGGAGTACCCCTACAATGAGCAGCTCTTC. The rearrangement uses TRBV28 and TRBJ2-1, with 7 bases matching TRBD2. The germline V gene has CDR1 MDHEN and CDR2 SYDVKM. This CDR3 has 17 amino acids.

This CDR3 is CASSLQASGGRNEQFF. The CDR3 coding sequence is TGCGCCAGCAGCTTGCAGGCTAGCGGGGGACGGAATGAGCAGTTCTTC. This rearrangement joins TRBV5-1 to TRBJ2-1, with 10 bases lining up with TRBD2. After removal of 1 base from V and 7 bases from J, the junction contained 8 bases not matched to a gene. Germline V gene lookup returns CDR1 SGHRS and CDR2 YFSETQ. CDR3 size: 16 residues.

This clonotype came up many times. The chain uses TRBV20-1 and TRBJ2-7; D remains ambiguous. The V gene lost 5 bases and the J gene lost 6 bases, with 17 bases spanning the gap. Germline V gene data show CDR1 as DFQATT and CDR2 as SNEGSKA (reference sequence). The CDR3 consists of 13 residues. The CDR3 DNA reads TGCAGTGCTGATCTAAGGTCGCAGTCCGAGCAGTACTTC. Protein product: CSADLRSQSEQYF.

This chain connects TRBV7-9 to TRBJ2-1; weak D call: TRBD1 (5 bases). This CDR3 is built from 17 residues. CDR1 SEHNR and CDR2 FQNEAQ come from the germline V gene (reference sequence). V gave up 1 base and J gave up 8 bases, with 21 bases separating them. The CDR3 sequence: CASSLGWGGSAIHEQFF. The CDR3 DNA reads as TGTGCCAGCAGCTTAGGTTGGGGCGGAAGCGCCATCCATGAGCAGTTCTTC.

Here the CDR3 DNA reads TGTGCCACCAGTGACCCGTCCCGAGAGACCCAGTACTTC. As protein: CATSDPSRETQYF. V usage is TRBV24-1 and J usage is TRBJ2-5; no reliable D call. The CDR3 is 13 residues long. V lost 4 bases and J 4 bases, leaving 9 bases between the germline ends. Germline V gene sequence: CDR1 KGHDR, CDR2 SFDVKD.

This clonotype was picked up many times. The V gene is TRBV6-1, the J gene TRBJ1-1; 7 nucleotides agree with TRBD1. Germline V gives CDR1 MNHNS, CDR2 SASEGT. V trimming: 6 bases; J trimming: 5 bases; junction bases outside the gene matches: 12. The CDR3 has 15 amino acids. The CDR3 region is CASSSDLNRGTEAFF. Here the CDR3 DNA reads TGTGCCAGCAGCTCCGACTTAAACAGGGGAACTGAAGCTTTCTTT.

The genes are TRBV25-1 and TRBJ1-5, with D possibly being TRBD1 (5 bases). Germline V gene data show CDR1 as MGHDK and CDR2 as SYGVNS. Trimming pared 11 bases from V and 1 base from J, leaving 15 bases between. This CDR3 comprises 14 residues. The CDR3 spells CAFSRGGSNQPQHF. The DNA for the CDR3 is TGTGCCTTCTCAAGGGGAGGAAGCAATCAGCCCCAGCATTTT.

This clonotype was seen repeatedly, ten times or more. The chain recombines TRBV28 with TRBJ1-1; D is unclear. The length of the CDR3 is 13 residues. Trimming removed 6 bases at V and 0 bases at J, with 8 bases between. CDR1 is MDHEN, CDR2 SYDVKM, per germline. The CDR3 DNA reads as TGTGCCAGCAGCCGCCAGGTGAACACTGAAGCTTTCTTT. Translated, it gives CASSRQVNTEAFF.

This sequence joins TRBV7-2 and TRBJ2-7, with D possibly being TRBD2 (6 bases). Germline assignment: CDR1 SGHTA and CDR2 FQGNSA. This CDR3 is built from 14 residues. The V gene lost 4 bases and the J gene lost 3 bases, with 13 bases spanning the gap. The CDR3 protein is CASSSRLVYYEQYF. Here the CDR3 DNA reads TGTGCCAGCAGCTCGAGACTAGTCTACTACGAGCAGTACTTC.

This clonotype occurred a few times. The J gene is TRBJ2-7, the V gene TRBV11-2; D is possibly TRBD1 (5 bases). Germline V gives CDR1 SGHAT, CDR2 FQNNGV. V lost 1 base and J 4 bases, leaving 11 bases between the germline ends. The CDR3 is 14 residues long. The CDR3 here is CASSLGNRGYEQYF. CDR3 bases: TGTGCCAGCAGCTTAGGCAATAGGGGATACGAGCAGTACTTC.